This TCR beta chain is drawn from a study of cytomegalovirus exposure and HLA in healthy donors. For the study at large: Earlier, roughly 180 million T cells were analyzed, and around 100 million unique TCR beta sequences were found among them.

The CDR3 has 16 residues. Per the germline V gene, CDR1 is SEHNR and CDR2 is FQNEAQ (reference sequence). V shed 0 bases and J 4 bases; nucleotides not matched to a gene: 2. Notes on the study in general: Usually a TCR sequence was rare, but some public TCRs were found in many donors.

The PCR ran on 60 Vbeta and 13 Jbeta primers. Authors' methods: An analysis performed later counted around 80 million unique TCR beta chains (approximately 10 million of them shared). Produced via immunoSEQ multiplex PCR; TCRdb's table is partial and in-frame only. V and J calls plus clone size are reproduced from that table; the DNA served to infer D and trimming. This repertoire shows around 150,000 clones, 70% to 80% found once; its top ten account for around 5%. The table lists this clone with a few counts. Antigen specificity is unknown. The rearrangement links TRBV7-9 to TRBJ2-5; 13 bases map to TRBD2. Specimen: PBMCs. This TCR derives from a male donor in good health and CMV-seronegative. This CDR3 is CASSLAGTSGAETQYF. As DNA, the CDR3 is TGTGCCAGCAGCTTAGCGGGGACTAGCGGGGCAGAGACCCAGTACTTC.